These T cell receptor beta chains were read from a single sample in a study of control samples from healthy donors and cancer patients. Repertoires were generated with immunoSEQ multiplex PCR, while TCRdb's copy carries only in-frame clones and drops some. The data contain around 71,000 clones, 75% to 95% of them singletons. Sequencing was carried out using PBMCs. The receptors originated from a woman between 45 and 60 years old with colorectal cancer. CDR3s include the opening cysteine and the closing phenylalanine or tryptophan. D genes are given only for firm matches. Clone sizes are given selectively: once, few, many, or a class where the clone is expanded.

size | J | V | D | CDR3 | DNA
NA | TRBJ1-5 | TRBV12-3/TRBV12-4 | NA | CASTGPNQPQHF | TGTGCCAGCACGGGACCTAATCAGCCCCAGCATTTT
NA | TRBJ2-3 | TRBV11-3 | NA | CASSFSSVADTQYF | NA
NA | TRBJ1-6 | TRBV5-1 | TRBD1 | CASSLADAGGSPLHF | TGCGCCAGCAGCTTGGCCGATGCAGGGGGATCACCCCTCCACTTT
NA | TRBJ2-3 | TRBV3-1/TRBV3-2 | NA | CASSQETTQYF | TGTGCCAGCAGCCAAGAAACTACGCAGTATTTT
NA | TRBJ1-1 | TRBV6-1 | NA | CASSEGTLEAFF | TGTGCCAGCAGTGAAGGGACGCTTGAAGCTTTCTTT
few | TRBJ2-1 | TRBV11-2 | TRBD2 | CASSSTERGINEQFF | TGTGCCAGCAGCTCTACCGAGCGGGGAATAAATGAGCAGTTCTTC
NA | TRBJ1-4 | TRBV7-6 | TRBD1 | CASSQGQGGWLVNEKLFF | TGTGCCAGCAGCCAAGGACAGGGCGGCTGGCTGGTGAATGAAAAACTGTTTTTT
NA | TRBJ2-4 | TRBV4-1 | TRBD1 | CASSDRGLAKNIQYF | TGCGCCAGCAGCGACAGGGGGCTAGCCAAAAACATTCAGTACTTC
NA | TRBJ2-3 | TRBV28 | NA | CASTSNLAAGTDTQYF | TGTGCCAGCACTTCAAACCTGGCGGCTGGCACAGATACGCAGTATTTT
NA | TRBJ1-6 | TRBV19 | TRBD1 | CASSGTGGNSPLHF | TGTGCCAGTAGTGGGACAGGGGGTAACTCACCCCTCCACTTT
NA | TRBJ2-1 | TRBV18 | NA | CASSPPVTGSDEQFF | TGTGCCAGCTCACCACCGGTGACCGGGTCTGATGAGCAGTTCTTC
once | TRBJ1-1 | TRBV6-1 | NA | CASSERVDEAFF | TGTGCCAGCAGTGAGAGGGTTGATGAAGCTTTCTTT